The rows below give T cell receptor beta chains drawn from one sample of a study of T cells in Graves' hyperthyroidism and ophthalmopathy. Via MiXCR, TCRdb re-called the multiplex PCR reads, giving one row per CDR3 protein. The repertoire holds 80,000 to 100,000 distinct CDR3 sequences, 35% to 45% seen once, with about a tenth in the top ten. Sequenced sample: peripheral blood or thyroid tissue (not recorded which). The receptors here all came from a woman in her twenties or thirties with Graves' hyperthyroidism. The CDR3 runs from the conserved cysteine through the conserved F or W. The D gene is left open where the match is weak. Some rows mark clone size as missing; the rest say once, few, many or name a class of expanded clone.

CDR3: CASSPSHEQYF
DNA: TGTGCCAGCTCACCATCCCACGAGCAGTACTTC
D: .
length: 11
size: many
V: TRBV18
J: TRBJ2-7

CDR3: CASSVGFPADTGELSF
DNA: TGCGCCAGCAGTGTCGGGTTCCCCGCGGACACCGGGGAGCTGTCTTTT
D: .
length: 16
size: few
V: TRBV10-1
J: TRBJ2-2

CDR3: CSVTAGGPYEQYF
DNA: TGCAGCGTTACAGCGGGAGGGCCCTACGAGCAGTACTTC
D: TRBD2
length: 13
size: .
V: TRBV29-1
J: TRBJ2-7

CDR3: CASSQLSKIYGYTF
DNA: TGTGCCAGCAGCCAACTAAGCAAGATCTATGGCTACACCTTC
D: .
length: 14
size: many
V: TRBV4-2
J: TRBJ1-2

CDR3: CASSVGEALNNYGYTF
DNA: TGTGCCAGCAGCGTAGGAGAAGCACTAAATAACTATGGCTACACCTTC
D: .
length: 16
size: .
V: TRBV9
J: TRBJ1-2

CDR3: CSARSREETIYF
DNA: TGCAGTGCTAGGTCAAGGGAAGAGACCATATATTTT
D: .
length: 12
size: few
V: TRBV20-1
J: TRBJ1-3

CDR3: CASRLTLRGGTGELFF
DNA: TGTGCCAGCAGATTGACACTGCGAGGGGGCACCGGGGAGCTGTTTTTT
D: .
length: 16
size: many
V: TRBV7-8
J: TRBJ2-2

CDR3: CASSSPSYEQYF
DNA: TGTGCCAGCAGTTCCCCCTCCTACGAGCAGTACTTC
D: .
length: 12
size: many
V: TRBV28
J: TRBJ2-7

CDR3: CASSVTGHSPLHF
DNA: TGTGCCAGCAGTGTGACAGGGCACTCACCCCTCCACTTT
D: TRBD1
length: 13
size: .
V: TRBV12-3/TRBV12-4
J: TRBJ1-6

CDR3: CASNRQGSDTQYF
DNA: TGTGCCAGCAATCGACAGGGGTCAGATACGCAGTATTTT
D: TRBD1
length: 13
size: many
V: TRBV6-6
J: TRBJ2-3

CDR3: CASSRGLAGAETQYF
DNA: TGTGCCAGCAGCCGCGGACTAGCGGGTGCGGAGACCCAGTACTTC
D: TRBD2
length: 15
size: .
V: TRBV5-6
J: TRBJ2-5

CDR3: CASSRQATNTEAFF
DNA: TGTGCCAGCAGTAGACAGGCGACTAACACTGAAGCTTTCTTT
D: .
length: 14
size: many
V: TRBV2
J: TRBJ1-1

CDR3: CSAVRGAISNQPQHF
DNA: TGCAGTGCCGTTAGGGGGGCTATTAGCAATCAGCCCCAGCATTTT
D: .
length: 15
size: many
V: TRBV20-1
J: TRBJ1-5

CDR3: CASSAGTGAQETQYF
DNA: TGTGCCAGCAGCGCCGGGACAGGGGCACAAGAGACCCAGTACTTC
D: TRBD1
length: 15
size: .
V: TRBV7-2
J: TRBJ2-5

CDR3: CASSEGGQGWETQYF
DNA: TGTGCCAGCAGTGAGGGGGGACAGGGGTGGGAGACCCAGTACTTC
D: TRBD1
length: 15
size: few
V: TRBV2
J: TRBJ2-5

CDR3: CASSDTGSGNTIYF
DNA: TGTGCCAGCAGTGATACAGGCTCTGGAAACACCATATATTTT
D: .
length: 14
size: many
V: TRBV12-3/TRBV12-4
J: TRBJ1-3

CDR3: CASSPDRNQPQHF
DNA: TGTGCCAGCTCGCCCGACAGAAATCAGCCCCAGCATTTT
D: .
length: 13
size: many
V: TRBV9
J: TRBJ1-5

CDR3: CASQRSTGLNTEAFF
DNA: TGTGCCAGCCAACGATCGACAGGGCTGAACACTGAAGCTTTCTTT
D: TRBD1
length: 15
size: many
V: TRBV7-9
J: TRBJ1-1

CDR3: CASIAGGNTGELFF
DNA: TGTGCCAGCATAGCGGGAGGTAACACCGGGGAGCTGTTTTTT
D: TRBD2
length: 14
size: few
V: TRBV28
J: TRBJ2-2

CDR3: CASSQGLDAGELFF
DNA: TGTGCCAGCAGCCAGGGACTAGACGCCGGGGAGCTGTTTTTT
D: TRBD2
length: 14
size: many
V: TRBV4-2
J: TRBJ2-2

CDR3: CASSFGRRQETQYF
DNA: TGCGCCAGCAGTTTTGGACGCAGGCAAGAGACCCAGTACTTC
D: .
length: 14
size: many
V: TRBV5-1
J: TRBJ2-5

CDR3: CSARDPSGSSYEQYF
DNA: TGCAGTGCTAGAGACCCTAGCGGGAGCTCCTACGAGCAGTACTTC
D: TRBD2
length: 15
size: .
V: TRBV20-1
J: TRBJ2-7

CDR3: CASSLRTGLGNQPQHF
DNA: TGTGCCAGCAGCTTAAGGACAGGGCTGGGCAATCAGCCCCAGCATTTT
D: TRBD1
length: 16
size: .
V: TRBV7-3
J: TRBJ1-5

CDR3: CATSKRGQGTEAFF
DNA: TGTGCCACCAGCAAAAGGGGGCAGGGGACTGAAGCTTTCTTT
D: TRBD1
length: 14
size: .
V: TRBV15
J: TRBJ1-1

CDR3: CASSFQGQSNQPQHF
DNA: TGTGCCAGCAGCTTTCAGGGCCAGAGCAATCAGCCCCAGCATTTT
D: .
length: 15
size: many
V: TRBV11-2
J: TRBJ1-5

CDR3: CASSFNGYTF
DNA: TGTGCCAGCAGCTTCAATGGCTACACCTTC
D: .
length: 10
size: many
V: TRBV7-9
J: TRBJ1-2

CDR3: CATSSRDREHETQYF
DNA: TGTGCCACCAGCAGTCGGGACAGGGAGCATGAGACCCAGTACTTC
D: TRBD1
length: 15
size: .
V: TRBV15
J: TRBJ2-5

CDR3: CASSEGDRVGETQYF
DNA: TGTGCCAGCAGTGAAGGGGACAGGGTAGGAGAGACCCAGTACTTC
D: TRBD1
length: 15
size: .
V: TRBV12-3/TRBV12-4
J: TRBJ2-5

CDR3: CASSRMVADTGELFF
DNA: TGTGCCAGCAGTCGCATGGTTGCAGACACCGGGGAGCTGTTTTTT
D: .
length: 15
size: many
V: TRBV7-2
J: TRBJ2-2

CDR3: CASRESRAYEQYF
DNA: TGTGCCAGCAGAGAGTCAAGGGCCTACGAGCAGTACTTC
D: .
length: 13
size: .
V: TRBV7-2
J: TRBJ2-7

CDR3: CSARAGSGLTGELFF
DNA: TGCAGTGCTAGAGCTGGTAGCGGGCTAACCGGGGAGCTGTTTTTT
D: TRBD2
length: 15
size: many
V: TRBV20-1
J: TRBJ2-2

CDR3: CASSERETEAFF
DNA: TGTGCCAGCAGTGAGAGGGAGACTGAAGCTTTCTTT
D: .
length: 12
size: many
V: TRBV6-5
J: TRBJ1-1

CDR3: CAGSLVGGAQAYEQYF
DNA: TGTGCCGGCAGCTTAGTAGGGGGAGCCCAAGCCTACGAGCAGTACTTC
D: .
length: 16
size: .
V: TRBV7-3
J: TRBJ2-7

CDR3: CASSSLGGTNTEAFF
DNA: TGTGCCAGCAGCTCTCTTGGAGGGACGAACACTGAAGCTTTCTTT
D: .
length: 15
size: .
V: TRBV7-3
J: TRBJ1-1

CDR3: CASYSGGPAHNSPLHF
DNA: TGTGCCAGTTACTCGGGGGGGCCAGCCCATAATTCACCCCTCCACTTT
D: .
length: 16
size: .
V: TRBV11-2
J: TRBJ1-6

CDR3: CASRAPGLAGPEQYF
DNA: TGTGCCAGCAGGGCACCGGGACTAGCGGGACCTGAGCAGTACTTC
D: TRBD2
length: 15
size: .
V: TRBV6-1
J: TRBJ2-7

CDR3: CSARDRTGRGYTF
DNA: TGCAGTGCTAGAGATCGCACAGGGCGAGGGTACACCTTC
D: .
length: 13
size: .
V: TRBV20-1
J: TRBJ1-2

CDR3: CASSSQGGGNSPLHF
DNA: TGTGCCAGCAGCTCACAGGGGGGTGGTAATTCACCCCTCCACTTT
D: TRBD1
length: 15
size: many
V: TRBV7-2
J: TRBJ1-6

CDR3: CSVEADFRLLNEQFF
DNA: TGCAGCGTTGAAGCGGACTTCCGCCTCCTCAATGAGCAGTTCTTC
D: .
length: 15
size: .
V: TRBV29-1
J: TRBJ2-1

CDR3: CASSQDRDSMNTEAFF
DNA: TGTGCCAGCAGCCAGGACCGGGACAGTATGAACACTGAAGCTTTCTTT
D: TRBD1
length: 16
size: many
V: TRBV3-1
J: TRBJ1-1

CDR3: CASGGGGANYGYTF
DNA: TGTGCCAGTGGCGGGGGAGGCGCTAACTATGGCTACACCTTC
D: .
length: 14
size: many
V: TRBV28
J: TRBJ1-2

CDR3: CASSPRSGSLKTQYF
DNA: TGTGCCAGCAGTCCCCGTAGCGGGAGTCTGAAGACCCAGTACTTC
D: TRBD2
length: 15
size: many
V: TRBV27
J: TRBJ2-5

CDR3: CAISPGRGWFNNQPQHF
DNA: TGTGCCATCAGCCCCGGCAGAGGGTGGTTTAACAATCAGCCCCAGCATTTT
D: .
length: 17
size: .
V: TRBV10-3
J: TRBJ1-5

CDR3: CATQRNYGYTF
DNA: TGTGCCACCCAGAGGAACTATGGCTACACCTTC
D: .
length: 11
size: many
V: TRBV28
J: TRBJ1-2

CDR3: CSARDPGTSGREQYF
DNA: TGCAGTGCTAGAGATCCCGGGACTAGTGGTCGCGAGCAGTACTTC
D: TRBD2
length: 15
size: medium-sized
V: TRBV20-1
J: TRBJ2-7

CDR3: CATSIRDWGSDGYTF
DNA: TGTGCCACCAGCATCCGAGATTGGGGCTCAGATGGCTACACCTTC
D: .
length: 15
size: few
V: TRBV15
J: TRBJ1-2

CDR3: CASSPHPGKQETQYF
DNA: TGTGCCAGCAGCCCCCACCCAGGGAAACAAGAGACCCAGTACTTC
D: .
length: 15
size: .
V: TRBV7-9
J: TRBJ2-5

CDR3: CASRGVATEAFF
DNA: TGTGCCAGCAGGGGGGTAGCCACTGAAGCTTTCTTT
D: .
length: 12
size: .
V: TRBV12-3/TRBV12-4
J: TRBJ1-1

CDR3: CASSYQGWDSPLHF
DNA: TGTGCCAGCAGTTATCAGGGGTGGGATTCACCCCTCCACTTT
D: .
length: 14
size: many
V: TRBV6-6
J: TRBJ1-6

CDR3: CASSQRQGGGYTF
DNA: TGTGCCAGCAGCCAGCGACAGGGGGGTGGCTACACCTTC
D: TRBD1
length: 13
size: .
V: TRBV7-2
J: TRBJ1-2

CDR3: CSAKTSAQSTDTQYF
DNA: TGCAGTGCTAAGACTAGCGCCCAAAGCACAGATACGCAGTATTTT
D: TRBD2
length: 15
size: .
V: TRBV20-1
J: TRBJ2-3